The 27 T cell receptor beta chains presented below share a single source sample, sequenced in a study of T cells after yellow fever vaccination. From the 5' RACE reads, TCRdb called clonotypes with MiXCR, one entry per CDR3 protein. Among around 340,000 distinct CDR3 sequences listed, roughly 8.7% were seen once. The source was PBMCs, collected on the day of the first yellow fever vaccination. The source of these receptors is a man aged 18 to 30 who received the YFV17D yellow fever vaccine.

This clonotype was seen more than once but under ten times. The V and J genes are TRBV25-1 and TRBJ1-4, with D possibly TRBD1 on 5 matching bases. The CDR3 consists of 16 residues. Germline V gene sequence: CDR1 MGHDK, CDR2 SYGVNS. Trimming removed 3 bases from V and 2 bases from J, with 13 bases in between. The CDR3 here is CASSEDPGWTNEKLFF. CDR3 coding DNA: TGTGCCAGCAGTGAGGATCCAGGGTGGACTAATGAAAAACTGTTTTTT.

This clonotype was seen more than once but under ten times. The gene calls are TRBV7-2 and TRBJ2-4; perhaps TRBD2 as D (5 bases). Trimming left V 3 bases short and J 5 bases short, with 8 bases between. The CDR3 consists of 13 residues. The germline gives CDR1 SGHTA, CDR2 FQGNSA. CDR3 loop: CASSFRGENIQYF. The CDR3 DNA follows: TGTGCCAGCAGCTTCCGGGGTGAAAACATTCAGTACTTC. Complete variable domain (other parts from reference TRBV7-2 and TRBJ2-4): GAGVSQSPSNKVTEKGKDVELRCDPISGHTALYWYRQSLGQGLEFLIYFQGNSAPDKSGLPSDRFSAERTGGSVSTLTIQRTQQEDSAVYLCASSFRGENIQYFGAGTRLSVL.

The chain has TRBV12-3 or TRBV12-4 and TRBJ1-1; unclear D gene. V was shortened by 3 bases and J by 6 bases, with 17 bases between the two germline ends. This CDR3 contains 15 residues. Here the CDR3 reads CASSLGSGRIPEAFF. The CDR3 region has the DNA TGTGCCAGCAGTTTGGGTTCGGGCCGGATCCCTGAAGCTTTCTTT.

The V and J genes are TRBV7-6 and TRBJ2-2, with D unresolved. With 1 base removed from V and 6 bases from J, the gap between germline ends came to 6 bases. Germline CDR1 reads SGHVS; CDR2 reads FNYEAQ. This CDR3 is 13 amino acids long. The CDR3 is CASSLDVAGELFF. The CDR3, as DNA: TGTGCCAGCAGCTTAGATGTTGCCGGGGAGCTGTTTTTT.

This clonotype was counted only a few times. The gene calls are TRBV27 and TRBJ2-7, with D maybe TRBD2 (5 bases). Germline CDR1 is MNHEY and CDR2 is SMNVEV (reference sequence). The CDR3 is 16 residues long. V was clipped by 2 bases and J by 2 bases, with 16 bases between them. The CDR3: CASSLRRPQNAYEQYV. CDR3 DNA sequence: TGTGCCAGCAGTTTAAGGAGGCCCCAAAACGCCTACGAGCAGTACGTC.

This clonotype has a handful of counts. The rearrangement joins TRBV6-6 to TRBJ2-1; possibly TRBD2 for D (5 bases). The V gene lost 6 bases and the J gene lost 8 bases, with 8 bases spanning the gap. The CDR3 covers 11 residues. Germline CDR1 MNHNY, CDR2 SVGAGI (reference sequence). As DNA, the CDR3 is TGTGCCAGCAGCGAGGGTTATGAGCAGTTCTTC. Translation: CASSEGYEQFF.

CDR3 region: CSVAMSYEQYF. CDR3 sequence (DNA): TGCAGTGTCGCGATGAGCTACGAGCAGTACTTC. The V and J genes are TRBV20-1 and TRBJ2-7; D unclear. There are 11 residues in the CDR3. CDR1 and CDR2 (germline): DFQATT, SNEGSKA (reference sequence). Trimming took off 7 bases at V and 3 bases at J, with 10 bases between the two ends.

The V gene is TRBV20-1, the J gene TRBJ1-5, with 9 bases matching TRBD1. V gave up 6 bases and J gave up 11 bases; unmatched junction bases: 14. This CDR3 region has 14 residues. The germline CDR1 and CDR2 sequences are DFQATT and SNEGSKA (reference sequence). CDR3 sequence: CSAASGQGIRSQHF. CDR3 nucleotide sequence: TGCAGTGCCGCCTCGGGACAGGGAATACGGTCCCAGCATTTT.

The rearrangement uses TRBV5-1 and TRBJ1-4, with D possibly matching TRBD1 (6 bases). Germline CDR1 is SGHRS and CDR2 is YFSETQ. The ends were cut back, 1 base at V and 5 bases at J, with 12 bases in the middle. The CDR3 length is 15 residues. In nucleotides, the CDR3 is TGCGCCAGCAGCTTGTCGATGCAGGGGAATGAAAAACTGTTTTTT. It yields the protein CASSLSMQGNEKLFF.

This clonotype was detected ten times or more. V usage is TRBV15 and J usage is TRBJ2-1, with D possibly TRBD2 on 6 matching bases. CDR1 and CDR2 (germline): LNHNV, YYDKDF (reference sequence). The CDR3 spans 14 residues. The V end lost 0 bases, the J end lost 10 bases, and 13 bases lay between the germline ends. CDR3 bases: TGTGCCACCAGCAGAGAAACGGGAGCTCTCGAGCAGTTCTTC. It codes for CATSRETGALEQFF.

Worth noting for this clonotype: A read error may produce the germline difference seen at one junction end. The J gene is TRBJ2-7, the V gene TRBV5-6, with 8 bases matching TRBD1. In germline, CDR1 is SGHDT, CDR2 YYEEEE. CDR3 length: 11 amino acids. The CDR3 loop is CASSSRTGTDF. CDR3 DNA sequence: TGTGCCAGCAGCTCCAGGACAGGGACGGACTTC.

This sequence joins TRBV4-1 and TRBJ2-7; 8 nucleotides match TRBD1. The CDR3 runs 14 residues. The J segment lost 4 bases and the V segment lost 3 bases, leaving 5 bases of the junction unmatched. Germline V gene sequence: CDR1 MGHRA, CDR2 YSYEKL. CDR3 bases: TGCGCCAGCAGCCAGTTACAGGGGGTTTACGAGCAGTACTTC. It specifies CASSQLQGVYEQYF.

This clonotype turned up a few times. V gene TRBV6-2 or TRBV6-3 combines with J gene TRBJ1-5; TRBD1 matches at 8 bases. J was trimmed by 1 base and V by 2 bases; bases with no gene match: 1. Looked up from germline, CDR1 is MNHEY and CDR2 is SVGEGT. The CDR3 length is 15 residues. DNA for the CDR3: TGTGCCAGCAGTTACCGGGACAGGAGCAATCAGCCCCAGCATTTT. Amino acids: CASSYRDRSNQPQHF.

This clonotype was counted many times. The chain joins TRBV18 to TRBJ1-5; D not certain. Germline V gives CDR1 KGHSH, CDR2 LQKENI. V lost 2 bases and J 5 bases, leaving 7 bases between the germline ends. This CDR3 has 13 residues. The CDR3 DNA reads as TGTGCCAGCTCACCAGAGGGATATCAGCCCCAGCATTTT. This codes for CASSPEGYQPQHF.

J is TRBJ2-5 and V is TRBV7-2; D may be TRBD1 or TRBD2 (6 bases each). V was cut by 10 bases and J by 5 bases, with 23 bases left in between. The CDR3 contains 15 residues. The V gene's germline CDR1 is SGHTA and CDR2 FQGNSA. The CDR3 reads CATQTGAGAGETQYF. CDR3 in DNA: TGTGCCACCCAAACGGGAGCAGGGGCGGGGGAGACCCAGTACTTC.

The CDR3 nucleotides read TGTGCCAGCAGCCAAGATTTAGGGACAGGGGGTCAGCCCCAGCATTTT. The encoded protein is CASSQDLGTGGQPQHF. V gene TRBV4-2 combines with J gene TRBJ1-5; the match to TRBD1 covers 11 bases. This CDR3 has 16 residues. CDR1 and CDR2 (germline): LGHNA, YNFKEQ. The V gene end was trimmed by 0 bases and the J gene end by 6 bases; junction bases not matched to a gene: 4.

This clonotype occurred many times. The chain employs TRBV5-1 and TRBJ2-1; TRBD1 matches 12 bases. Germline V lookup: CDR1 SGHRS, CDR2 YFSETQ. J gave up 7 bases and V 4 bases, and 6 bases lay outside the gene matches. This CDR3 is built from 15 residues. DNA of the CDR3: TGCGCCAGCAGCCAACCGGGACAGGGGGCAAATGAGCAGTTCTTC. It encodes CASSQPGQGANEQFF.

The CDR3 sequence is CASSGSPGANVLTF. In DNA form, the CDR3 reads TGCGCCAGCAGCGGTTCTCCTGGGGCCAACGTCCTGACTTTC. V is TRBV5-1 and J is TRBJ2-6, with unresolved D. Trimming removed 4 bases from V and 2 bases from J, with 7 bases in between. In germline, CDR1 is SGHRS, CDR2 YFSETQ. This CDR3 contains 14 residues.

V gene TRBV28 combines with J gene TRBJ2-5, with D perhaps matching TRBD1 (6 bases). CDR1 MDHEN and CDR2 SYDVKM come from the germline V gene. CDR3 size: 14 residues. Trimming removed 5 bases at V and 2 bases at J, with 12 bases between. Here the CDR3 reads CASSPGQQQETQYF. DNA for the CDR3: TGTGCCAGCAGTCCGGGACAACAGCAAGAGACCCAGTACTTC.

A few counts support this clonotype. The rearrangement joins TRBV7-2 to TRBJ1-1; 7 bases line up with TRBD1. CDR3 length: 17 amino acids. Germline V gene lookup returns CDR1 SGHTA and CDR2 FQGNSA. V trimming: 2 bases; J trimming: 5 bases; junction bases outside the gene matches: 14. CDR3: CASSLTSQGRAGTEAFF. As DNA, the CDR3 is TGTGCCAGCAGCTTAACTTCACAGGGGCGCGCGGGAACTGAAGCTTTCTTT. The full variable domain, with the rest looked up from reference TRBV7-2 and TRBJ1-1, is GAGVSQSPSNKVTEKGKDVELRCDPISGHTALYWYRQSLGQGLEFLIYFQGNSAPDKSGLPSDRFSAERTGGSVSTLTIQRTQQEDSAVYLCASSLTSQGRAGTEAFFGQGTRLTVV.

At least ten counts were recorded for this clonotype. The V and J genes are TRBV5-1 and TRBJ2-1; D might be TRBD1 (6 bases). The CDR3 extends over 15 amino acids. The germline CDR1 and CDR2 sequences are SGHRS and YFSETQ. V dropped 7 bases and J dropped 0 bases, with 14 bases sitting between them. CDR3 bases: TGCGCCAGCCATTACAGGGAGAGCTCCTACAATGAGCAGTTCTTC. It specifies CASHYRESSYNEQFF.

V usage is TRBV6-1 and J usage is TRBJ2-6; D unclear. Between the trimmed V and J ends, which lost 6 bases and 0 bases, there was a span of 12 bases. Germline CDR1 reads MNHNS; CDR2 reads SASEGT. This CDR3 is built from 16 residues. CDR3: CASSPFTSSGANVLTF. CDR3 coding DNA: TGTGCCAGCAGCCCTTTTACCAGCTCTGGGGCCAACGTCCTGACTTTC.

The chain has TRBV30 and TRBJ2-7, with D tentatively TRBD2 (5 bases). Germline-derived CDR1 and CDR2 are GTSNPN and SVGIG (reference sequence). The CDR3 spans 13 residues. Trimming removed 7 bases at V and 0 bases at J, with 13 bases between. This CDR3 is CALTNWSSYEQYF. CDR3 DNA: TGTGCCTTGACTAACTGGAGCTCCTACGAGCAGTACTTC.

V is TRBV4-2 and J is TRBJ1-2, with 9 nucleotides matching TRBD1. The V and J ends lost 4 bases and 8 bases, in that order; junction bases with no gene match: 8. CDR1 is LGHNA and CDR2 is YNFKEQ in the germline V gene. This CDR3 contains 14 residues. CDR3 amino acids: CASSREGQGSGYTF. CDR3 nucleotide sequence: TGTGCCAGCAGCCGCGAGGGACAGGGAAGCGGCTACACCTTC.

In its sample, this clonotype was seen a few times. V usage is TRBV20-1 and J usage is TRBJ1-1, with TRBD1 as a possible D gene (5 bases). Trimming took 6 bases from V and 4 from J, leaving 18 bases between them. Germline lookup yields CDR1 DFQATT and CDR2 SNEGSKA (reference sequence). The CDR3 length is 14 residues. DNA for the CDR3: TGCAGTGCAGACCAGGGACGCGGTAGCACTGAAGCTTTCTTT. It translates to CSADQGRGSTEAFF.

This chain links TRBV7-8 with TRBJ1-4; D perhaps matches TRBD1 (5 bases). V was clipped by 4 bases and J by 8 bases, with 17 bases between them. CDR3 size: 15 residues. Per the germline V gene, CDR1 is SGHVS and CDR2 is FQNEAQ. This CDR3 is CASSSDHGGEEKLFF. The CDR3 coding sequence is TGTGCCAGCAGCTCTGATCATGGGGGGGAGGAAAAACTGTTTTTT.

The V call is TRBV15, the J call TRBJ2-2, with D possibly called TRBD1 or TRBD2 (6 bases each). CDR1 is LNHNV, CDR2 YYDKDF, per germline (reference sequence). Trimming cost V 1 base and J 7 bases, with 19 bases left between them. The CDR3 totals 17 residues. The CDR3 protein is CATSRVWGAREHGELFF. In nucleotides, the CDR3 is TGTGCCACCAGCAGAGTGTGGGGGGCTAGAGAACACGGGGAGCTGTTTTTT.